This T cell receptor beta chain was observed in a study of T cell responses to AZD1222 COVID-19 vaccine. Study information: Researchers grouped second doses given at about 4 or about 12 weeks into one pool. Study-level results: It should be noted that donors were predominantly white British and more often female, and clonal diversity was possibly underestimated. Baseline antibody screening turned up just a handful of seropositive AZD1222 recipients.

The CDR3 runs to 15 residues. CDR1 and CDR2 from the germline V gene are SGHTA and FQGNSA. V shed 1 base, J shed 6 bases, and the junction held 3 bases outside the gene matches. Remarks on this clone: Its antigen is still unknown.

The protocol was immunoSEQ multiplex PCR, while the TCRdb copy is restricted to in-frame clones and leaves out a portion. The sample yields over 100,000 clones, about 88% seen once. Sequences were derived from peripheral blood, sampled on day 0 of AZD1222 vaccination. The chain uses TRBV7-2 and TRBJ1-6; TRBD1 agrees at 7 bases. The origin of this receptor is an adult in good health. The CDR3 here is CASSLGGGVNSPLHF. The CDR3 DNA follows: TGTGCCAGCAGCTTAGGAGGGGGCGTTAATTCACCCCTCCACTTT.